The present T cell receptor (beta chain) was sequenced within a study of OX40 agonist ivuxolimab in advanced cancers. Libraries were prepared by immunoSEQ multiplex PCR; TCRdb keeps only in-frame clonotypes and omits some of them. Found here are some 6,000 clones, roughly 80% of them singletons; the top ten hold just under 25%. Germline V gives CDR1 MNHEY, CDR2 SMNVEV (reference sequence). The CDR3 runs to 9 residues. The material sequenced was CD4+ or CD8+ T cells sorted from blood, taken in a trial of the OX40 agonist ivuxolimab. The chain has TRBV27 and TRBJ1-2; D remains ambiguous. This clonotype was obtained from an adult with an advanced solid tumor such as melanoma, head and neck, liver or kidney cancer. The CDR3 here is CAVGWGYTF. In DNA, the CDR3 is TGTGCTGTGGGCTGGGGCTACACCTTC.